What follows is one TCR beta chain and its context. Its antigen is unidentified. The assay was immunoSEQ multiplex PCR, and TCRdb's table has in-frame clones only and misses some. In the table there are about 13,000 clones, roughly 75% of which are singletons. This sample was included in a study of PD-1 blockade in classical Hodgkin lymphoma. Per germline, CDR1 SGHTA and CDR2 FQGNSA. The CDR3 has 15 amino acids. The ends lost 5 bases at V and 4 bases at J; junction bases unmatched: 9. Brentuximab vedotin exposure varied, and every patient relapsed after autologous stem cell transplantation. Study-level findings and limits: It was reported that newly diagnosed patients had less baseline TCR diversity than healthy donors. The diversity seen at baseline in complete responders resembled that of newly diagnosed patients.

The specimen comprised peripheral blood mononuclear cells (PBMCs), sampled at baseline. This receptor was taken from a human donor with classical Hodgkin lymphoma. This rearrangement joins TRBV7-2 to TRBJ2-7; 9 nucleotides match TRBD1. The CDR3 DNA is TGTGCCAGCAGCGCAACCCCGGGACAGGGTTACGAGCAGTACTTC. As protein: CASSATPGQGYEQYF.